The 24 T cell receptor beta chains below come from one sample, sequenced in a study of blood T cell repertoires in COVID-19. Sequencing was performed with immunoSEQ multiplex PCR; in TCRdb, only in-frame clones are kept and a portion is missing. Of some 80,000 clones listed, around 83% are singletons. Material: peripheral blood. The receptors were gathered from an older woman with acute or convalescent COVID-19.

This chain connects TRBV7-9 to TRBJ2-2, with 9 bases lining up with TRBD2. The CDR3 contains 15 residues. With 5 bases clipped from V and 7 bases from J, the junction kept 8 bases outside the gene matches. CDR1 SEHNR and CDR2 FQNEAQ come from the germline V gene (reference sequence). The CDR3 protein is CASSLGTSFDGELFF. The DNA for the CDR3 is TGTGCCAGCAGCCTAGGGACTAGCTTTGACGGGGAGCTGTTTTTT.

This chain connects TRBV10-2 to TRBJ2-2; 10 bases match TRBD2. J lost 3 bases, V lost 6 bases, and 1 base had no gene match. The CDR3 covers 14 residues. Germline CDR1 reads WSHSY; CDR2 reads SAAADI. DNA of the CDR3: TGCGCCAGCAGGCTAGCGGGGGACACCGGGGAGCTGTTTTTT. This codes for CASRLAGDTGELFF.

CDR3 bases: TGTGCCAGCAGCTTAGTACAGATTTGGTTGGGACAGACTAATTCACCCCTCCACTTT. Amino acid sequence: CASSLVQIWLGQTNSPLHF. The V gene is TRBV7-8, the J gene TRBJ1-6, with 7 bases that match TRBD1. The junction had 15 bases not matched to a gene; V was cut back by 1 base and J by 6 bases. The germline gives CDR1 SGHVS, CDR2 FQNEAQ. The CDR3 length is 19 residues.

In DNA form, the CDR3 reads TGCAGCGTTGAGGCGGACAGAGAAAACACCTACGAGCAGTACTTC. It specifies CSVEADRENTYEQYF. The chain has TRBV29-1 and TRBJ2-7; D is possibly TRBD1 (6 bases). Germline CDR1 is SQVTM and CDR2 is ANQGSEA. Deletions cut 3 bases from V and 2 bases from J, with 17 bases between. The CDR3 is 15 residues long.

This clone was observed at least ten times. The rearrangement joins TRBV5-1 to TRBJ2-7; 7 bases line up with TRBD1. This CDR3 has 15 residues. Germline V CDR1 and CDR2: SGHRS, YFSETQ. The junction had 12 bases not matched to a gene; V was cut back by 4 bases and J by 5 bases. DNA of the CDR3: TGCGCCAGCAGCATGGGCGTCAGACAGGGCGACGAGCAGTACTTC. Its translation is CASSMGVRQGDEQYF. Filled out from reference TRBV5-1 and TRBJ2-7, the complete variable domain reads KAGVTQTPRYLIKTRGQQVTLSCSPISGHRSVSWYQQTPGQGLQFLFEYFSETQRNKGNFPGRFSGRQFSNSRSEMNVSTLELGDSALYLCASSMGVRQGDEQYFGPGTRLTVT.

V and J are TRBV11-2 and TRBJ2-3; 8 nucleotides align to TRBD1. The CDR3 covers 15 residues. V shed 4 bases, J shed 2 bases, and the junction held 5 bases outside the gene matches. From germline, CDR1 is SGHAT and CDR2 FQNNGV. CDR3 bases: TGTGCCAGCAGCTCGGACAGGGCCCCCACAGATACGCAGTATTTT. It specifies CASSSDRAPTDTQYF.

This clone appeared a single time. The chain uses TRBV27 and TRBJ1-6; tentatively, D is TRBD1 (6 bases). V was cut by 5 bases and J by 7 bases, with 12 bases left in between. CDR1 and CDR2 from the germline V gene are MNHEY and SMNVEV (reference sequence). The CDR3 is 14 amino acids. CDR3: CASSRVQGNSPLHF. CDR3 nucleotides: TGTGCCAGCAGTAGGGTACAGGGCAATTCACCCCTCCACTTT.

The chain carries TRBV13 and TRBJ1-3; 11 bases map to TRBD1. Trimming at V came to 5 bases and at J to 1 base, leaving 16 bases not matched to a gene. The CDR3 sequence is 20 residues long. Germline CDR1 reads PRHDT; CDR2 reads FYEKMQ (reference sequence). CDR3 nucleotide sequence: TGTGCCAGCAGCCATACCCCAGGGACAGGGGGTCCGGGTTCTGGAAACACCATATATTTT. It yields the protein CASSHTPGTGGPGSGNTIYF.

This chain joins TRBV7-9 and TRBJ1-4; no definite D call. CDR1 is SEHNR and CDR2 is FQNEAQ in the germline V gene (reference sequence). The CDR3 runs 13 residues. The V and J ends lost 5 bases and 8 bases respectively, with 12 bases between them. The CDR3 DNA sequence: TGTGCCAGCAGCGAAATCACGGGAGAAAAACTGTTTTTT. It specifies CASSEITGEKLFF.

This chain joins TRBV25-1 and TRBJ1-2; 9 bases match TRBD1. The CDR3 totals 14 residues. In germline, CDR1 is MGHDK, CDR2 SYGVNS. V was pared by 8 bases and J by 6 bases, with 10 bases of the junction left unmatched. CDR3 loop: CASGAGTGTDGYTF. CDR3 bases: TGTGCCAGCGGCGCCGGGACAGGGACAGATGGCTACACCTTC.

The chain links TRBV6-6 to TRBJ1-1; no definite D call. Germline CDR1 and CDR2: MNHNY and SVGAGI (reference sequence). This CDR3 has 14 residues. V was cut by 2 bases and J by 5 bases, with 12 bases left in between. The DNA for the CDR3 is TGTGCCAGCAGTTACCTCTCCCCGGGGACTGAAGCTTTCTTT. It is translated as CASSYLSPGTEAFF.

The chain recombines TRBV6-6 with TRBJ1-3, with 8 bases aligning to TRBD1. The V gene's germline CDR1 is MNHNY and CDR2 SVGAGI (reference sequence). Unmatched junction bases numbered 12, after V lost 5 bases and J lost 3 bases. The CDR3 has 17 amino acids. The CDR3 reads CASSPRDRGGGGNTIYF. Written as DNA, the CDR3 is TGTGCCAGCAGTCCCCGTGACAGGGGAGGGGGTGGAAACACCATATATTTT.

This sequence joins TRBV3-1 (or the pseudogene TRBV3-2) and TRBJ1-1; D not resolved. Germline V gene data show CDR1 as LGHDT and CDR2 as YNNKEL (reference sequence). The CDR3 is 13 amino acids. V was cut by 1 base and J by 4 bases, with 7 bases left in between. CDR3 sequence reads: CASSQGPSTEAFF. The CDR3 nucleotides are TGTGCCAGCAGCCAAGGTCCTTCCACTGAAGCTTTCTTT.

V usage is TRBV27 and J usage is TRBJ1-5, with D maybe TRBD1 (5 bases). Germline loops: CDR1 MNHEY, CDR2 SMNVEV (reference sequence). This CDR3 region has 12 residues. Between the trimmed V and J ends, which lost 8 bases and 4 bases, there was a span of 9 bases. In DNA, the CDR3 is TGTGCCAGCGCGACAGCGAATCAGCCCCAGCATTTT. Translating gives CASATANQPQHF.

This clone was detected only a few times. This rearrangement joins TRBV20-1 to TRBJ2-1; TRBD2 matches at 10 bases. Germline values: CDR1 DFQATT, CDR2 SNEGSKA (reference sequence). The CDR3 covers 16 residues. The junction had 15 bases not matched to a gene; V was cut back by 3 bases and J by 10 bases. For the CDR3, the DNA is TGCAGTGCTAGTGGTCCACTAGCGGGGAGCAGGGGAGAGCAGTTCTTC. It codes for CSASGPLAGSRGEQFF.

The genes are TRBV5-4 and TRBJ2-7; 14 nucleotides align to TRBD2. The CDR3 runs 17 residues. Germline values: CDR1 SGHNT, CDR2 YYREEE (reference sequence). V lost 3 bases, J lost 1 base, and 6 bases stayed unmatched. Here the CDR3 DNA reads TGTGCCAGCAGCTGGGGACTAGCGGGAGATAGTTCCTACGAGCAGTACTTC. It is translated as CASSWGLAGDSSYEQYF.

This chain connects TRBV2 to TRBJ1-2, with TRBD1 as a possible D gene (5 bases). Trimming removed 5 bases at V and 2 bases at J, with 9 bases between. The V gene's germline CDR1 is SNHLY and CDR2 FYNNEI. CDR3 length equals 13 residues. The CDR3 reads CASSSDRNYGYTF. Written as DNA, the CDR3 is TGTGCCAGCAGTTCCGACAGAAACTATGGCTACACCTTC. Complete variable domain (other parts from reference TRBV2 and TRBJ1-2): EPEVTQTPSHQVTQMGQEVILRCVPISNHLYFYWYRQILGQKVEFLVSFYNNEISEKSEIFDDQFSVERPDGSNFTLKIRSTKLEDSAMYFCASSSDRNYGYTFGSGTRLTVV.

The chain uses TRBV7-2 and TRBJ2-7; a possible D gene is TRBD2 (6 bases). Germline V lookup: CDR1 SGHTA, CDR2 FQGNSA. V dropped 4 bases and J dropped 7 bases, with 14 bases sitting between them. The CDR3 loop spans 13 amino acids. CDR3 protein: CASSSQAGGEQYF. DNA for the CDR3: TGTGCCAGCAGCTCGCAAGCGGGCGGGGAGCAGTACTTC. The whole variable domain, filled in from reference TRBV7-2 and TRBJ2-7, reads GAGVSQSPSNKVTEKGKDVELRCDPISGHTALYWYRQSLGQGLEFLIYFQGNSAPDKSGLPSDRFSAERTGGSVSTLTIQRTQQEDSAVYLCASSSQAGGEQYFGPGTRLTVT.

V gene TRBV30 combines with J gene TRBJ1-2; D is unresolved. This CDR3 has 14 amino acids. Trimming took off 1 base at V and 4 bases at J, with 13 bases between the two ends. Germline CDR1 GTSNPN, CDR2 SVGIG (reference sequence). The CDR3 here is CAWSARRGSYGYTF. As DNA, the CDR3 is TGTGCCTGGAGTGCCCGACGAGGCTCCTATGGCTACACCTTC.

The chain is built from TRBV3-1 (or the pseudogene TRBV3-2) and TRBJ1-2; tentative D call: TRBD1 (5 bases). The CDR3 runs to 15 residues. Germline V CDR1 and CDR2: LGHDT, YNNKEL (reference sequence). The V end lost 3 bases, the J end lost 8 bases, and 19 bases lay between the germline ends. The CDR3 loop reads CASSHSSGLTDGYTF. The CDR3 DNA reads as TGTGCCAGCAGCCATAGCTCAGGGTTAACTGACGGCTACACCTTC.

This chain joins TRBV18 and TRBJ1-5, with D unclear. V dropped 3 bases and J dropped 4 bases, with 7 bases sitting between them. The CDR3 has 13 residues. CDR1 is KGHSH and CDR2 is LQKENI in the germline V gene. In nucleotides, the CDR3 is TGTGCCAGCTCACCGGCCGGGAATCAGCCCCAGCATTTT. Its translation: CASSPAGNQPQHF.

The chain links TRBV20-1 to TRBJ2-7, with 7 positions matching TRBD2. Germline V gene sequence: CDR1 DFQATT, CDR2 SNEGSKA (reference sequence). The CDR3 runs 11 residues. J gave up 6 bases and V 6 bases, and 5 bases lay outside the gene matches. The CDR3 is CSAIGEGEQYF. The CDR3 nucleotides are TGCAGTGCCATAGGGGAGGGCGAGCAGTACTTC.

The chain employs TRBV30 and TRBJ1-2, with TRBD1 matching 11 bases. This CDR3 has 14 amino acids. Germline values: CDR1 GTSNPN, CDR2 SVGIG (reference sequence). With 4 bases clipped from V and 6 bases from J, the junction kept 7 bases outside the gene matches. In nucleotides, the CDR3 is TGTGCCTGGAATAGTGGGACAGGGGGAGATGGCTACACCTTC. Amino acid sequence: CAWNSGTGGDGYTF.

The genes are TRBV24-1 and TRBJ2-5; 9 nucleotides match TRBD1. This CDR3 is built from 15 residues. Germline CDR1 reads KGHDR; CDR2 reads SFDVKD. V shed 3 bases and J 5 bases; nucleotides not matched to a gene: 6. The CDR3 sequence: CATSDPVTGGETQYF. The CDR3 bases are TGTGCCACCAGTGATCCCGTGACAGGGGGTGAGACCCAGTACTTC.